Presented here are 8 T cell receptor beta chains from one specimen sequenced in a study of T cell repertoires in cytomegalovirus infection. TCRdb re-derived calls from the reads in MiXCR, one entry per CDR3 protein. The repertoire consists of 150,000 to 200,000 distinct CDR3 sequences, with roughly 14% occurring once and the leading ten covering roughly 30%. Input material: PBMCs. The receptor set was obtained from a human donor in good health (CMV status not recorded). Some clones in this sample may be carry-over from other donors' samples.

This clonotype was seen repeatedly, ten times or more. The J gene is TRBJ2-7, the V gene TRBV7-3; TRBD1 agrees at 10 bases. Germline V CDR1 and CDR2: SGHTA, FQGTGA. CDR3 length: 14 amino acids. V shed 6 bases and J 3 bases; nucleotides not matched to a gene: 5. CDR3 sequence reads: CASRGGQGDYEQYF. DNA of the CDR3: TGTGCCAGCAGGGGAGGACAGGGGGACTACGAGCAGTACTTC.

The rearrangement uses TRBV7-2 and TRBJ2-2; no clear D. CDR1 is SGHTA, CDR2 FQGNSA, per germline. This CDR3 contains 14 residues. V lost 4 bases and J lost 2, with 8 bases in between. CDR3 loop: CASSSPPNTGELFF. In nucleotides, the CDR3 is TGTGCCAGCAGCTCCCCCCCAAACACCGGGGAGCTGTTTTTT.

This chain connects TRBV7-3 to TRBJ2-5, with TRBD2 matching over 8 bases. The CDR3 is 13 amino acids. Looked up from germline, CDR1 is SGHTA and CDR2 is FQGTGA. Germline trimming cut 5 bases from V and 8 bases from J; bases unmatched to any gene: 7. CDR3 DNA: TGTGCCAGCAGCCCAAGCGGGGGAGATACCCAGTACTTC. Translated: CASSPSGGDTQYF.

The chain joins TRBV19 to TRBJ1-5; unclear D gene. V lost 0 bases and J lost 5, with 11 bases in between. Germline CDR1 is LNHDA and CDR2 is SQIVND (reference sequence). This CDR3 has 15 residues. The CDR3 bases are TGTGCCAGTAGTATAGAAGGGCGGGTCGATCAGCCCCAGCATTTT. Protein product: CASSIEGRVDQPQHF.

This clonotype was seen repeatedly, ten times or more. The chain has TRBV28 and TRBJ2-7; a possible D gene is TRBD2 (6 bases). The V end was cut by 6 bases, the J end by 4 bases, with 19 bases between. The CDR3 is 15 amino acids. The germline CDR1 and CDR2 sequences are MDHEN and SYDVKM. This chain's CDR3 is CASSRPRRAKYEQYF. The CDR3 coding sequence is TGTGCCAGCAGCCGCCCCAGGAGGGCAAAGTACGAGCAGTACTTC.

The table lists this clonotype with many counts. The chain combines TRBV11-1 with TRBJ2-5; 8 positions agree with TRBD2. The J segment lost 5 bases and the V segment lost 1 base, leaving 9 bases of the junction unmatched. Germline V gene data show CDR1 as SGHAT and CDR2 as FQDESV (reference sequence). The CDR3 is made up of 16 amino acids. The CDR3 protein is CASSLVGGAGVETQYF. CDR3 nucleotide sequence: TGTGCCAGCAGCTTAGTCGGAGGAGCGGGAGTGGAGACCCAGTACTTC.

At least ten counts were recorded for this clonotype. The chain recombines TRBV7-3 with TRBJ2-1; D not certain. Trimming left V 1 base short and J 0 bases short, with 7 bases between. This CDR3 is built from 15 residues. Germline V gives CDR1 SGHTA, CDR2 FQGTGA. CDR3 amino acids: CASSLKISSYNEQFF. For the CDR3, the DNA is TGTGCCAGCAGCTTAAAAATAAGCTCCTACAATGAGCAGTTCTTC.

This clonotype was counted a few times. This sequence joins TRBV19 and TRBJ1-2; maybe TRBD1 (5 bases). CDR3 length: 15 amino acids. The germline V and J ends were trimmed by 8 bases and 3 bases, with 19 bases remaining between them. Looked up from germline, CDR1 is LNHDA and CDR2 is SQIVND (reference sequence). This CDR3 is CASVREAAAYYGYTF. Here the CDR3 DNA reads TGTGCCAGTGTCAGGGAGGCGGCGGCCTACTATGGCTACACCTTC.